What follows are 15 T cell receptor beta chains derived from one specimen sequenced in a study of blood T cell repertoires in COVID-19. The data were produced by immunoSEQ multiplex PCR, yet TCRdb's version contains in-frame clones alone and is incomplete. The table records under 200,000 clones, roughly 84% of them present only once. The specimen was peripheral blood. These TCRs come from a woman older than 75 with acute or convalescent COVID-19.

This clone came up a few times. CDR3 loop: CASSLEAVSPLHF. The CDR3 coding sequence is TGTGCCAGCAGCTTAGAGGCGGTTTCACCCCTCCACTTT. The J gene is TRBJ1-6, the V gene TRBV7-3; D is undetermined. From germline, CDR1 is SGHTA and CDR2 FQGTGA. The CDR3 consists of 13 residues. Trimming cost V 2 bases and J 9 bases, with 8 bases left between them.

The chain joins TRBV9 to TRBJ2-7, with TRBD1 identical over 8 bases. J was trimmed by 3 bases and V by 4 bases; bases with no gene match: 9. CDR3 length: 15 amino acids. CDR1 is SGDLS and CDR2 is YYNGEE in the germline V gene. The CDR3 DNA reads TGTGCCAGCAGCATAAATCCCGGGACAGGCTACGAGCAGTACTTC. Protein: CASSINPGTGYEQYF.

The rearrangement links TRBV7-3 to TRBJ1-3; D not certain. CDR1 and CDR2 (germline): SGHTA, FQGTGA. CDR3 length: 13 residues. V was trimmed by 3 bases and J by 8 bases, leaving 11 bases between them. The CDR3 bases are TGTGCCAGCAGCTTCTATTCGGGAGACACCATATATTTT. It yields the protein CASSFYSGDTIYF.

The CDR3 reads CASSWSPNTQYF. The CDR3 bases are TGTGCCAGCAGCTGGAGCCCAAATACGCAGTATTTT. The genes are TRBV11-2 and TRBJ2-3; no clear D. The CDR3 runs to 12 residues. With 4 bases removed from V and 7 bases from J, the gap between germline ends came to 9 bases. In germline, CDR1 is SGHAT, CDR2 FQNNGV.

Concerning this clone: Other DNA sequences of this sample code for an identical CDR3. This chain joins TRBV18 and TRBJ2-1, with TRBD2 matching over 9 bases. The CDR3 is 15 amino acids. Trimming took 3 bases from V and 7 from J; bases not matched to a gene: 7. Germline CDR1 KGHSH, CDR2 LQKENI. The CDR3 DNA is TGTGCCAGCTCACCCGGGCGGGAGGGCAGAAATGAGCAGTTCTTC. Its translation: CASSPGREGRNEQFF.

This clone was detected only once. The chain couples TRBV7-2 to TRBJ2-5; D gene ambiguous. Trimming removed 3 bases at V and 7 bases at J, with 18 bases between. The CDR3 spans 15 residues. Germline V gives CDR1 SGHTA, CDR2 FQGNSA. CDR3 protein: CASSFGSRHLGTQYF. CDR3 in DNA: TGTGCCAGCAGCTTTGGAAGCCGCCACCTAGGGACCCAGTACTTC.

CDR3 sequence (DNA): TGTGCCAGTCTTCCCTCGGGGCTAGCGGGAGTCACAGATACGCAGTATTTT. It specifies CASLPSGLAGVTDTQYF. The rearrangement joins TRBV27 to TRBJ2-3; TRBD2 aligns across 10 bases. Germline V lookup: CDR1 MNHEY, CDR2 SMNVEV (reference sequence). This CDR3 is built from 17 residues. Unmatched junction bases numbered 14, after V lost 9 bases and J lost 2 bases.

The chain combines TRBV6-5 with TRBJ2-1; TRBD2 matches at 10 bases. The V gene's germline CDR1 is MNHEY and CDR2 SVGAGI. Germline trimming cut 10 bases from V and 8 bases from J; bases unmatched to any gene: 11. The CDR3 runs to 14 residues. The CDR3 coding sequence is TGTGCCACTTATCCTAGCGGGAGAGTTTATGAGCAGTTCTTC. It translates to CATYPSGRVYEQFF.

This chain uses TRBV5-4 with TRBJ1-1; perhaps TRBD1 as D (6 bases). V lost 5 bases and J 3 bases, leaving 11 bases between the germline ends. Germline CDR1 is SGHNT and CDR2 is YYREEE (reference sequence). CDR3 length equals 13 residues. This CDR3 is CASSLTGYTEAFF. As DNA, the CDR3 is TGTGCCAGCAGTCTTACAGGGTACACTGAAGCTTTCTTT.

Only a few counts were recorded for this clone. The V call is TRBV10-1, the J call TRBJ1-3, with D unresolved. CDR1 and CDR2 from the germline V gene are WNHNN and SYGVQD (reference sequence). The CDR3 totals 14 residues. The germline V and J ends were trimmed by 3 bases and 0 bases, with 6 bases remaining between them. CDR3 in DNA: TGCGCCAGCAGTGACGGGAGCTCTGGAAACACCATATATTTT. It encodes CASSDGSSGNTIYF.

The chain joins TRBV7-2 to TRBJ1-5; 8 positions match TRBD1. The V gene end was trimmed by 5 bases and the J gene end by 4 bases; junction bases not matched to a gene: 10. This CDR3 contains 16 residues. CDR1 SGHTA and CDR2 FQGNSA come from the germline V gene. The CDR3, as DNA: TGTGCCAGCAGCCCCTTCCGCAGGGGGCCTAATCAGCCCCAGCATTTT. It yields the protein CASSPFRRGPNQPQHF.

This chain joins TRBV3-1 (or the pseudogene TRBV3-2) and TRBJ2-7; 10 nucleotides align to TRBD2. The CDR3 sequence is 15 residues long. V lost 0 bases, J lost 2 bases, and 1 base stayed unmatched. Germline CDR1 reads LGHDT; CDR2 reads YNNKEL (reference sequence). The DNA of the CDR3 is TGTGCCAGCAGCCAAGAACTAGCGGGACCCTACGAGCAGTACTTC. Translation: CASSQELAGPYEQYF.

This clone was picked up one time. The V gene is TRBV4-1, the J gene TRBJ2-1, with TRBD2 matching over 16 bases. The V and J ends lost 1 base and 9 bases, in that order; junction bases with no gene match: 12. CDR3 length: 19 residues. Per germline, CDR1 MGHRA and CDR2 YSYEKL. The CDR3 DNA reads TGCGCCAGCAGCCAAGGCCCGACAGGGACTAGCGGGAGGGCCGGTGAGCAGTTCTTC. Residues: CASSQGPTGTSGRAGEQFF.

The chain is built from TRBV28 and TRBJ1-1, with D possibly matching TRBD1 (5 bases). This CDR3 region has 14 residues. Trimming stripped 7 bases from V and 3 bases from J, with 15 bases between. Germline lookup yields CDR1 MDHEN and CDR2 SYDVKM. The CDR3 is CASIPGGEHTEAFF. The CDR3 nucleotides read TGTGCCAGCATCCCGGGAGGGGAGCACACTGAAGCTTTCTTT.

This clone appeared a few times. V is TRBV10-3 and J is TRBJ2-7; 11 nucleotides agree with TRBD1. This CDR3 is built from 14 residues. V lost 8 bases and J lost 3; bases outside the gene matches: 6. Germline CDR1 and CDR2: ENHRY and SYGVKD. The chain's CDR3 is CAIGEGTGGYEQYF. The CDR3 DNA reads TGTGCCATCGGGGAGGGGACAGGGGGCTACGAGCAGTACTTC.